The 21 T cell receptor beta chains below come from one sample, sequenced in a study of long-term antiretroviral therapy in people with HIV. They ran version v3.0 of the immunoSEQ assay at survey level. The assay was immunoSEQ multiplex PCR, and TCRdb's table has in-frame clones only and misses some. Of 25,000 to 30,000 clones detected, about 93% appear once; the ten largest clones hold approximately 6.4%. The material was unsorted PBMCs, obtained around 6.5 years after starting antiretroviral therapy. These receptors were obtained from a woman in her thirties or forties with HIV.

The CDR3 nucleotides read TGTGCCAGCAGCTTGGGACTAGCGGGGGCGTACGAGCAGTACTTC. Protein product: CASSLGLAGAYEQYF. This chain uses TRBV5-5 with TRBJ2-7; TRBD2 aligns across 12 bases. Unmatched junction bases numbered 2, after V lost 0 bases and J lost 4 bases. Per germline, CDR1 SGHKS and CDR2 YYEKEE (reference sequence). The CDR3 totals 15 residues.

This clone was observed once. The rearrangement uses TRBV7-9 and TRBJ1-1; D is unclear. V lost 3 bases and J 11 bases, leaving 16 bases between the germline ends. Per the germline V gene, CDR1 is SEHNR and CDR2 is FQNEAQ (reference sequence). The CDR3 is 13 amino acids. For the CDR3, the DNA is TGTGCCAGCAGCTTTGACCGTAGCGGTGCGGCTTTCTTT. This sequence encodes CASSFDRSGAAFF.

This chain joins TRBV7-3 and TRBJ2-1; TRBD2 aligns across 7 bases. The CDR3 has 14 residues. V was pared by 5 bases and J by 8 bases, with 9 bases of the junction left unmatched. CDR1 is SGHTA, CDR2 FQGTGA, per germline. The CDR3 here is CASSQGLAGDEQFF. The CDR3 DNA follows: TGTGCCAGCAGCCAGGGTCTCGCGGGGGATGAGCAGTTCTTC.

The chain uses TRBV6-1 and TRBJ1-1, with no clear D. The CDR3 loop spans 14 amino acids. From germline, CDR1 is MNHNS and CDR2 SASEGT. With 3 bases removed from V and 1 base from J, the gap between germline ends came to 9 bases. The CDR3 DNA follows: TGTGCCAGCAGTGATTTCGCTACGAACACTGAAGCTTTCTTT. It yields the protein CASSDFATNTEAFF.

The count of this clone is one. The chain carries TRBV6-1 and TRBJ1-5, with 7 bases that match TRBD1. This CDR3 region has 15 residues. Trimming cost V 4 bases and J 5 bases; bases outside gene matches: 8. Germline CDR1 is MNHNS and CDR2 is SASEGT. In DNA form, the CDR3 reads TGTGCCAGCAGTGGGTACAGGGGTGGGTATCAGCCCCAGCATTTT. As protein: CASSGYRGGYQPQHF.

V and J are TRBV30 and TRBJ2-3; D may match TRBD1 or TRBD2 (5 bases each). V was cut by 0 bases and J by 6 bases, with 13 bases left in between. The CDR3 has 14 amino acids. CDR1 and CDR2 from the germline V gene are GTSNPN and SVGIG (reference sequence). The CDR3 DNA reads TGTGCCTGGAGTGTATCAGGGTGGGGGGATACGCAGTATTTT. Protein: CAWSVSGWGDTQYF.

This rearrangement joins TRBV29-1 to TRBJ2-5; TRBD2 matches 8 bases. This CDR3 is built from 15 residues. The V gene's germline CDR1 is SQVTM and CDR2 ANQGSEA. V trimming: 6 bases; J trimming: 7 bases; junction bases outside the gene matches: 16. The CDR3 coding sequence is TGCAGCGTAGACTCGTCGGGGTTGGCGGGGGGGACCCAGTACTTC. It specifies CSVDSSGLAGGTQYF.

This chain uses TRBV19 with TRBJ1-5, with no clear D. Germline values: CDR1 LNHDA, CDR2 SQIVND (reference sequence). The CDR3 is 12 residues long. The V end lost 7 bases, the J end lost 2 bases, and 6 bases lay between the germline ends. The CDR3 nucleotides read TGTGCCAGTAATGTTGGCAATCAGCCCCAGCATTTT. Translated, it gives CASNVGNQPQHF.

This clone occurred a few times. This chain uses TRBV18 with TRBJ1-2; 10 bases align to TRBD1. Germline V lookup: CDR1 KGHSH, CDR2 LQKENI. The CDR3 extends over 15 amino acids. J gave up 8 bases and V 2 bases, and 8 bases lay outside the gene matches. Written as DNA, the CDR3 is TGTGCCAGCTCACCATTCGGGACAGGGGAGGGAGGCTACACCTTC. This gives the protein CASSPFGTGEGGYTF.

J is TRBJ2-2 and V is TRBV9; D possibly corresponds to TRBD2 (6 bases). V dropped 3 bases and J dropped 7 bases, with 13 bases sitting between them. CDR1 and CDR2 (germline): SGDLS, YYNGEE. CDR3 size: 14 residues. The CDR3 DNA reads TGTGCCAGCAGCGCACTAGCTTCGGGCGGGGAGCTGTTTTTT. It encodes CASSALASGGELFF.

J is TRBJ2-3 and V is TRBV19; 10 bases map to TRBD2. The CDR3 has 17 residues. The junction had 12 bases not matched to a gene; V was cut back by 8 bases and J by 1 base. CDR1 is LNHDA, CDR2 SQIVND, per germline (reference sequence). The CDR3: CASQLLGLAGGTDTQYF. In nucleotides, the CDR3 is TGTGCCAGTCAACTTCTCGGCCTAGCGGGGGGCACAGATACGCAGTATTTT.

The chain combines TRBV7-7 with TRBJ1-4; D is unresolved. CDR3 length equals 13 residues. Germline values: CDR1 SSHAT, CDR2 FNYEAQ (reference sequence). Trimming cost V 1 base and J 6 bases, with 6 bases left between them. CDR3 sequence reads: CASSLGPDEKLFF. The CDR3 coding sequence is TGTGCCAGCAGCTTAGGGCCAGATGAAAAACTGTTTTTT.

V is TRBV7-6 and J is TRBJ2-3; 7 bases match TRBD1. With 2 bases clipped from V and 4 bases from J, the junction kept 6 bases outside the gene matches. The CDR3 length is 15 residues. CDR1 and CDR2 from the germline V gene are SGHVS and FNYEAQ. The CDR3 is CASSLSRGSADTQYF. Here the CDR3 DNA reads TGTGCCAGCAGCTTAAGCAGGGGGAGTGCAGATACGCAGTATTTT.

V is TRBV6-5 and J is TRBJ1-1; D unresolved. CDR3 length: 13 residues. Trimming removed 2 bases from V and 8 bases from J, with 12 bases in between. Germline V gives CDR1 MNHEY, CDR2 SVGAGI. The CDR3 region is CASSYTEHSEAFF. CDR3 sequence (DNA): TGTGCCAGCAGTTACACCGAACACTCCGAAGCTTTCTTT.

The CDR3 DNA sequence: TGTGCCAGCAGTTACCGGAATGACCAAGAGACCCAGTACTTC. Amino acid sequence: CASSYRNDQETQYF. The chain recombines TRBV6-6 with TRBJ2-5; D unclear. Germline CDR1 MNHNY, CDR2 SVGAGI (reference sequence). The ends were cut back, 2 bases at V and 0 bases at J, with 7 bases in the middle. The CDR3 covers 14 residues.

The rearrangement uses TRBV18 and TRBJ1-1, with D tentatively TRBD1 (5 bases). The CDR3 runs to 13 residues. Trimming removed 0 bases at V and 6 bases at J, with 8 bases between. Germline CDR1 KGHSH, CDR2 LQKENI. Here the CDR3 reads CASSPPVGAEAFF. CDR3 nucleotides: TGTGCCAGCTCACCACCCGTGGGGGCTGAAGCTTTCTTT.

The chain uses TRBV19 and TRBJ2-3; no reliable D call. The CDR3 is 14 amino acids. From germline, CDR1 is LNHDA and CDR2 SQIVND (reference sequence). The V gene lost 3 bases and the J gene lost 4 bases, with 11 bases spanning the gap. The CDR3 reads CASSMGPSADTQYF. As DNA, the CDR3 is TGTGCCAGTAGTATGGGTCCATCAGCAGATACGCAGTATTTT. Variable domain in full (rest from reference TRBV19 and TRBJ2-3): DGGITQSPKYLFRKEGQNVTLSCEQNLNHDAMYWYRQDPGQGLRLIYYSQIVNDFQKGDIAEGYSVSREKKESFPLTVTSAQKNPTAFYLCASSMGPSADTQYFGPGTRLTVL.

CDR3 protein: CASSLAWDRRYEQYF. CDR3 sequence (DNA): TGTGCCAGCAGCTTGGCCTGGGACAGGAGATACGAGCAGTACTTC. The gene calls are TRBV5-8 and TRBJ2-7, with 8 bases aligning to TRBD1. There are 15 residues in the CDR3. V shed 0 bases and J 4 bases; nucleotides not matched to a gene: 6. Germline V gives CDR1 SGHTS, CDR2 YDEGEE.

The chain recombines TRBV19 with TRBJ2-7; D might be TRBD1 (6 bases). The germline V gene has CDR1 LNHDA and CDR2 SQIVND (reference sequence). This CDR3 comprises 17 residues. V lost 5 bases to trimming and J lost 4 bases, with 24 bases between them. CDR3 sequence reads: CASSLHRALRGPYEQYF. DNA of the CDR3: TGTGCCAGTAGTCTTCACAGGGCCCTAAGGGGCCCATACGAGCAGTACTTC.

Only a few counts were recorded for this clone. The chain uses TRBV11-1 and TRBJ1-1; D might be TRBD1 (6 bases). The CDR3 consists of 15 residues. V dropped 3 bases and J dropped 5 bases, with 16 bases sitting between them. CDR1 is SGHAT and CDR2 is FQDESV in the germline V gene (reference sequence). The CDR3 DNA reads TGTGCCAGCAGCTTCGGTGGTGCAGGGGTGACTGAAGCTTTCTTT. Amino acids: CASSFGGAGVTEAFF.

This chain joins TRBV6-5 and TRBJ2-7; TRBD2 matches at 8 bases. V was pared by 4 bases and J by 2 bases, with 10 bases of the junction left unmatched. The CDR3 has 16 amino acids. The germline CDR1 and CDR2 sequences are MNHEY and SVGAGI. DNA for the CDR3: TGTGCCAGCAGTTTTTCCGCGGGGGGTTCCCCCTACGAGCAGTACTTC. It encodes CASSFSAGGSPYEQYF.